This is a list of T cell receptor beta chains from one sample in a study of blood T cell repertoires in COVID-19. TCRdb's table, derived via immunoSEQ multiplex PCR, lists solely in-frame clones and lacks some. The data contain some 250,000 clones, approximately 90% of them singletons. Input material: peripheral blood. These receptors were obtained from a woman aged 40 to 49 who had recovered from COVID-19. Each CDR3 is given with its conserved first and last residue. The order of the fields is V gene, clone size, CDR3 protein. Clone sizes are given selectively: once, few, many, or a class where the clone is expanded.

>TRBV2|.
CASSESSTGFSNQPQHF
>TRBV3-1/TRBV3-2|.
CASREAAGGVSPLHF
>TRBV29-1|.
CSVEAPQYEQYF
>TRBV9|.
CASSPGASRHYEQYF
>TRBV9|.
CASSPGGWGTQYF
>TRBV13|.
CASSPGGGQTYEQYF
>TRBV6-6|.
CASKGAHTGELFF
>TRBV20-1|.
CSALRRETQYF
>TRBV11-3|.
CASTRTGWVANEKLFF
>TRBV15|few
CATSRAGGYTEAFF
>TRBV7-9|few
CASSRVTTNEKLFF
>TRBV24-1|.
CATSDPKPSGTQYF
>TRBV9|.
CASSEGGVGNQPQHF
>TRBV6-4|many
CASSDGGVNTEAFF
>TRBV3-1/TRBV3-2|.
CASSTPGGVAYNEQFF
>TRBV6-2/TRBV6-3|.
CASSYGGPPEQFF
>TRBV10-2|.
CASRGNRARGDTQYF
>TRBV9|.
CASSPRTGPGANVLTF
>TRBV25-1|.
CASSRAGGPYEQYF
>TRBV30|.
CAWATVGYTF
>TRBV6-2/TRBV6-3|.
CASRYRGGTEAFF
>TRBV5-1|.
CASSLGVGAPNEQFF
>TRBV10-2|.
CASRSPGGANVLTF
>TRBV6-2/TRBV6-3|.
CASSWGDSGNTIYF
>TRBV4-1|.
CASSQDGVVGGWVYQPQHF
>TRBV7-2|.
CASSPQWGGPYNEQFF
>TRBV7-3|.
CASSLGRGPNSNQPQHF
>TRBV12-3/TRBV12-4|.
CASSFGAVTIYF
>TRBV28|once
CASSPPWTGAGGYTF
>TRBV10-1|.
CASSETYRSGQFF
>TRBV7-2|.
CASSLEANEKLFF
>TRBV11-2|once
CASSLREGTSAYTDTQYF
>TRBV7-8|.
CASSPGRQGAHQPQHF
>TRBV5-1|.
CASSPDNSGNTIYF
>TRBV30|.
CAWSPDRGPGGNTIYF
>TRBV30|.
CAWSPLSGSYQPQHF
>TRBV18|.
CASSPAPGSAGRAFF
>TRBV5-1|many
CASSSRDSGGELFF
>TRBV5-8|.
CASSHGGNQPQHF
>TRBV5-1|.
CASSLAGGTSGRRADTQYF